Listed below are T cell receptor beta chains from one sample, sequenced in a study of T cell responses to AZD1222 COVID-19 vaccine. Using immunoSEQ multiplex PCR, the repertoire was profiled, and TCRdb retains in-frame clones only, with some absent. The data show 150,000 to 200,000 clones, roughly nine tenths seen once. The specimen was peripheral blood, collected on day 0 of AZD1222 vaccination. Receptors were obtained from an adult in good health. Both conserved end residues are part of each CDR3. Each record gives: V gene, D gene, clone size, J gene, CDR3 protein, CDR3 DNA. The D gene is left open where the match is weak. The listing skips clone size in some rows; elsewhere it reads once, few, many or a size class.

>TRBV30|NA|NA|TRBJ2-1
CAWSVRIWTDHNEQFF
TGTGCCTGGAGTGTACGAATCTGGACCGACCACAATGAGCAGTTCTTC
>TRBV30|NA|NA|TRBJ2-3
CAWSGKAVLSHTDTQYF
TGTGCCTGGAGTGGGAAGGCGGTTTTAAGTCACACAGATACGCAGTATTTT
>TRBV2|NA|NA|TRBJ2-5
CASRGGPSETQYF
TGTGCCAGCAGGGGGGGGCCTTCAGAGACCCAGTACTTC
>TRBV30|NA|NA|TRBJ1-6
CAWTVAGHNSPLHF
TGTGCCTGGACAGTTGCAGGGCATAATTCACCCCTCCACTTT
>TRBV28|NA|NA|TRBJ1-1
CASSQLPPGQNTEAFF
TGTGCCAGCAGCCAGCTACCCCCCGGACAGAACACTGAAGCTTTCTTT
>TRBV3-1/TRBV3-2|NA|once|TRBJ2-2
CASSPGTARGAGELFF
TGTGCCAGCAGCCCGGGGACGGCGAGGGGGGCCGGGGAGCTGTTTTTT
>TRBV7-9|NA|NA|TRBJ2-2
CASSSRGAQTGELFF
TGTGCCAGCAGCTCACGGGGGGCGCAGACCGGGGAGCTGTTTTTT
>TRBV3-1/TRBV3-2|TRBD2|once|TRBJ2-1
CASSPSAGGRNEQFF
TGTGCCAGCAGCCCGTCAGCGGGGGGGCGGAATGAGCAGTTCTTC
>TRBV19|NA|NA|TRBJ2-2
CASSRGQTTGELFF
TGTGCCAGTAGTCGGGGTCAGACCACCGGGGAGCTGTTTTTT
>TRBV30|NA|few|TRBJ1-2
CAWSVRVMDYTF
TGTGCCTGGAGTGTACGGGTGATGGACTACACCTTC
>TRBV5-1|NA|NA|TRBJ2-5
CASSSSGSQETQYF
TGCGCCAGCAGCTCGTCGGGTTCCCAAGAGACCCAGTACTTC
>TRBV2|TRBD1|NA|TRBJ2-7
CASIEGTGTYEQYF
TGTGCCAGCATAGAAGGGACAGGGACCTACGAGCAGTACTTC
>TRBV13|NA|NA|TRBJ1-2
CASSLGTANPYGYTF
TGTGCCAGCAGCTTAGGGACAGCGAACCCCTATGGCTACACCTTC
>TRBV3-1/TRBV3-2|NA|NA|TRBJ1-1
CASSQVYTGRDTEAFF
TGTGCCAGCAGCCAAGTTTATACAGGTAGGGACACTGAAGCTTTCTTT
>TRBV9|TRBD1|NA|TRBJ1-3
CASSVGGDRSGNTIYF
TGTGCCAGCAGCGTCGGAGGGGACAGGAGCGGAAACACCATATATTTT
>TRBV28|NA|NA|TRBJ1-1
CASTYQGTYEAFF
TGTGCCAGCACGTACCAGGGGACGTATGAAGCTTTCTTT
>TRBV28|NA|NA|TRBJ1-5
CASRGGGLRFQPQHF
TGTGCCAGCCGAGGGGGAGGACTACGATTTCAGCCCCAGCATTTT
>TRBV2|NA|once|TRBJ1-6
CASRRTALYNSPLHF
TGTGCCAGCCGGAGGACAGCTCTCTATAATTCACCCCTCCACTTT
>TRBV11-2|NA|NA|TRBJ1-2
CASSLDSFVNYGYTF
TGTGCCAGCAGCTTAGATAGTTTTGTTAACTATGGCTACACCTTC
>TRBV5-4|NA|once|TRBJ2-3
CASSLALRVTDTQYF
TGTGCCAGCAGCTTGGCCCTCAGGGTCACAGATACGCAGTATTTT
>TRBV4-2|NA|NA|TRBJ2-5
CASSQERRGLGQETQYF
TGTGCCAGCAGCCAAGAGAGGAGGGGGTTGGGGCAAGAGACCCAGTACTTC
>TRBV20-1|NA|few|TRBJ2-1
CSASQVEGSVQFF
TGCAGTGCTAGTCAGGTCGAGGGATCAGTTCAGTTCTTC
>TRBV7-9|NA|NA|TRBJ1-4
CASSTGTPATNEKLFF
TGTGCCAGCAGCACCGGGACACCCGCAACTAATGAAAAACTGTTTTTT
>TRBV6-5|NA|NA|TRBJ1-4
CASSRQGTTNEKLFF
TGTGCCAGCAGCCGTCAGGGAACAACTAATGAAAAACTGTTTTTT
>TRBV5-1|TRBD1|NA|TRBJ1-1
CASRKGQGWTEAFF
TGCGCCAGCAGAAAAGGACAGGGGTGGACTGAAGCTTTCTTT
>TRBV7-9|NA|NA|TRBJ2-1
CASSFMRGATYNEQFF
TGTGCCAGCAGCTTTATGCGAGGGGCCACATACAATGAGCAGTTCTTC
>TRBV28|TRBD1|NA|TRBJ1-4
CASSPDRENEKLFF
TGTGCCAGCAGTCCGGACAGGGAGAATGAAAAACTGTTTTTT
>TRBV19|NA|NA|TRBJ1-1
CASITPGRHTEAFF
TGTGCCAGTATTACCCCCGGTAGGCACACTGAAGCTTTCTTT
>TRBV7-2|NA|once|TRBJ2-7
CASSLGSFYEQYF
TGTGCCAGCAGCTTAGGGTCCTTCTACGAGCAGTACTTC
>TRBV10-3|NA|NA|TRBJ2-7
CAISDSYEQYF
TGTGCCATCAGTGATTCCTACGAGCAGTACTTC
>TRBV19|TRBD1|NA|TRBJ1-5
CASRLTGEGQPQHF
TGTGCCAGTAGACTGACAGGGGAAGGTCAGCCCCAGCATTTT
>TRBV30|NA|NA|TRBJ2-2
CAWSVVGGELFF
TGTGCCTGGAGTGTAGTAGGCGGGGAGCTGTTTTTT
>TRBV6-1|NA|NA|TRBJ1-4
CASSEARGAIEKLFF
TGTGCCAGCAGTGAAGCTAGGGGGGCAATTGAAAAACTGTTTTTT
>TRBV19|TRBD2|NA|TRBJ2-3
CASSKGLAGPDTQYF
TGTGCCAGTAGTAAAGGACTAGCGGGACCAGATACGCAGTATTTT
>TRBV28|TRBD1|NA|TRBJ2-5
CASSFGQGFKETQYF
TGTGCCAGCAGTTTCGGACAGGGTTTTAAAGAGACCCAGTACTTC
>TRBV5-8|NA|once|TRBJ1-1
CASSLEPTRKRDTEAFF
TGTGCCAGCAGCTTGGAACCAACACGGAAGCGGGACACTGAAGCTTTCTTT
>TRBV19|NA|NA|TRBJ2-1
CASSIAARLDNEQFF
TGTGCCAGTAGTATAGCCGCGAGGCTGGACAATGAGCAGTTCTTC
>TRBV19|NA|NA|TRBJ1-4
CASSSILLTNEKLFF
TGTGCCAGTAGTTCGATATTGCTAACTAATGAAAAACTGTTTTTT
>TRBV20-1|NA|NA|TRBJ2-1
CSARRPPQFF
TGCAGTGCTAGAAGGCCCCCGCAGTTCTTC
>TRBV27|NA|few|TRBJ2-7
CASSIAETYEQYF
TGTGCCAGCAGTATCGCAGAGACCTACGAGCAGTACTTC
>TRBV7-9|NA|NA|TRBJ2-3
CASSPDLAVTDTQYF
TGTGCCAGCAGCCCGGACTTAGCGGTCACAGATACGCAGTATTTT
>TRBV7-8|TRBD1|NA|TRBJ1-4
CASRQTGQGEKLFF
TGTGCCAGCAGACAGACAGGGCAGGGAGAAAAACTGTTTTTT
>TRBV20-1|TRBD1|NA|TRBJ2-1
CSASGDRYNEQFF
TGCAGTGCTAGTGGGGACAGATACAATGAGCAGTTCTTC